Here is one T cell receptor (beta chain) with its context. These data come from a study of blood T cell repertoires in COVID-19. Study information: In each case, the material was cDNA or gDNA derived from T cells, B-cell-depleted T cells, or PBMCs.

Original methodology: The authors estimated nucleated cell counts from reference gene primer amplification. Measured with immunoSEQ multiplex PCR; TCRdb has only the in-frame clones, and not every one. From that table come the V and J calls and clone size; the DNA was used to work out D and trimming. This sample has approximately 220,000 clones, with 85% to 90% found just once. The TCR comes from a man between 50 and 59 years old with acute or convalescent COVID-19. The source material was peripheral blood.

The CDR3 region is CASSSGWQGLSPLHF. The CDR3 bases are TGTGCCAGTAGTAGTGGATGGCAGGGCCTTTCACCCCTCCACTTT. The chain combines TRBV19 with TRBJ1-6; D may be TRBD1 (5 bases). The CDR3 has 15 amino acids. Germline-derived CDR1 and CDR2 are LNHDA and SQIVND (reference sequence). Trimming removed 4 bases at V and 9 bases at J, with 16 bases between.